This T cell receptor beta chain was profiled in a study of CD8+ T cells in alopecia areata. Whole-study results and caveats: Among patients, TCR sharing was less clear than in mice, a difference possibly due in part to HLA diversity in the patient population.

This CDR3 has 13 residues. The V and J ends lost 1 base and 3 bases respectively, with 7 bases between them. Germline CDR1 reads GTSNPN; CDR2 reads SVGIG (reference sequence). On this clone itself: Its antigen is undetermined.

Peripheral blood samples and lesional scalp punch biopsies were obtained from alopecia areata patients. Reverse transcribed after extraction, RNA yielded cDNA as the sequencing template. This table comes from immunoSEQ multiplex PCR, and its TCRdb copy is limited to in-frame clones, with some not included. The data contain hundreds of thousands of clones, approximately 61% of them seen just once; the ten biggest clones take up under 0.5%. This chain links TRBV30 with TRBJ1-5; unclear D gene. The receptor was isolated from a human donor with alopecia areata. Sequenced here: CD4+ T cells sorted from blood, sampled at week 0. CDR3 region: CAWSGQDNQPQHF. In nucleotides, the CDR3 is TGTGCCTGGAGTGGGCAGGACAATCAGCCCCAGCATTTT. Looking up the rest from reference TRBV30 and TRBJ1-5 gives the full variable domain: SQTIHQWPATLVQPVGSPLSLECTVEGTSNPNLYWYRQAAGRGLQLLFYSVGIGQISSEVPQNLSASRPQDRQFILSSKKLLLSDSGFYLCAWSGQDNQPQHFGDGTRLSIL.